One T cell receptor (beta chain) is described in this entry. The record originates from a study of CD8 T cells in ankylosing spondylitis. Libraries for TCR beta were made by quantitative 5'-RACE with molecular barcodes. TCRdb reprocessed the 5' RACE reads with MiXCR, giving one entry per CDR3 protein. The sample consists of fewer than 250,000 distinct CDR3 sequences, about 11% of them appearing once. Sample: blood, either unsorted or a sorted T cell fraction (not recorded which). This TCR was recovered from a male donor with ankylosing spondylitis or in good health (not recorded which).

The CDR3 DNA reads as TGCAGTGCTGTCCCCTCGGGGAGGCCCCTCTCCTACAATGAGCAGTTCTTC. This encodes CSAVPSGRPLSYNEQFF. The J gene is TRBJ2-1, the V gene TRBV20-1, with a possible D match to TRBD2 (6 bases). Germline CDR1 reads DFQATT; CDR2 reads SNEGSKA (reference sequence). The CDR3 covers 17 residues. Trimming left V 5 bases short and J 0 bases short, with 20 bases between.